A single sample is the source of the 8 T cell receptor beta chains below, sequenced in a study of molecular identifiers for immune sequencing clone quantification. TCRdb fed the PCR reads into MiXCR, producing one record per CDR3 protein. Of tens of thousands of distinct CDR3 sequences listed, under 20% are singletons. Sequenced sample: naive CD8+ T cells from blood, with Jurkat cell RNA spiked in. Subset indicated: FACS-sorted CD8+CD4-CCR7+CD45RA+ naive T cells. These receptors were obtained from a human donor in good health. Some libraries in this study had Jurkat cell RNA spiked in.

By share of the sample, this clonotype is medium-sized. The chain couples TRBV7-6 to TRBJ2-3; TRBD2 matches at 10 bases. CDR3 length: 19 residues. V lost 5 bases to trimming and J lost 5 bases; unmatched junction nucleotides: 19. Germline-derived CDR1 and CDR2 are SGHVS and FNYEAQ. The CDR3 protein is CASSPPGLATLPGGDTQYF. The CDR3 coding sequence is TGTGCCAGCAGCCCCCCGGGACTAGCGACCCTCCCCGGGGGAGATACGCAGTATTTT.

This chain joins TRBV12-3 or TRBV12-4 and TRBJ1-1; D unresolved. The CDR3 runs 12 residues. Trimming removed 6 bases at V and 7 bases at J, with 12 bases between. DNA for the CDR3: TGTGCCAGCAGGGGAACTGATCGTGAAGCTTTCTTT. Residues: CASRGTDREAFF.

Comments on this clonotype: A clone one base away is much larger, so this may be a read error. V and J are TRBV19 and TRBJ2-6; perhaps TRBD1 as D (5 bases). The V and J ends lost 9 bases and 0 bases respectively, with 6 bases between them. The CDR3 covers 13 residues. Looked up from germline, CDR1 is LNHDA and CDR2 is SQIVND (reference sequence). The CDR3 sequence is CASQGSGANVLTF. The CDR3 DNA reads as TGTGCCAGCCAGGGCTCTGGGGCCAACGTCCTGACTTTC.

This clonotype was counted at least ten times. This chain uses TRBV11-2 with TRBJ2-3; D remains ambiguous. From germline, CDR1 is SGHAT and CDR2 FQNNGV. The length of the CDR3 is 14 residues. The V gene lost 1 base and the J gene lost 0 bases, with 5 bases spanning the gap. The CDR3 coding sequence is TGTGCCAGCAGCTTAGTGGCAAGCACAGATACGCAGTATTTT. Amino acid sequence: CASSLVASTDTQYF.

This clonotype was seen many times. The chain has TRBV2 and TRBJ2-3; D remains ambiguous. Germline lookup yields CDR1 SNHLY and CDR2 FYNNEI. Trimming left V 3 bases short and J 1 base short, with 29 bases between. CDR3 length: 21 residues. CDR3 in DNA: TGTGCCAGCAGTGAGGATGTGATTGGGCTTTTGGGGAACCTGGGCACAGATACGCAGTATTTT. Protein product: CASSEDVIGLLGNLGTDTQYF.

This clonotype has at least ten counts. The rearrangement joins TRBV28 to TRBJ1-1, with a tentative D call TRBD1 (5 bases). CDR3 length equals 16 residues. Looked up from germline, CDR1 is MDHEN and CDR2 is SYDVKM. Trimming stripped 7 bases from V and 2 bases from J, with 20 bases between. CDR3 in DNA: TGTGCCAGCATCGCCGGGGGGGACGGTTTAAACACTGAAGCTTTCTTT. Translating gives CASIAGGDGLNTEAFF.

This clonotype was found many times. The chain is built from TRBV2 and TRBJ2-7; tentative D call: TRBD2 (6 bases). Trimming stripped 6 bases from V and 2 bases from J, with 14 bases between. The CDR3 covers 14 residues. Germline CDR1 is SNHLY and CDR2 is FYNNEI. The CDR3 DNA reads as TGTGCCAGCAGGGTCGTGAGGGAGGCCTACGAGCAGTACTTC. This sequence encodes CASRVVREAYEQYF.

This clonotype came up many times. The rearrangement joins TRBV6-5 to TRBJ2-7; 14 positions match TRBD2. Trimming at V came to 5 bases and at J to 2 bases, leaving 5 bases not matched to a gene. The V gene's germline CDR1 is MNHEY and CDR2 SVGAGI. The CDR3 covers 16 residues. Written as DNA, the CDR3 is TGTGCCAGCAGTCCCCTGACTAGCGGGAGGGCCTACGAGCAGTACTTC. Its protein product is CASSPLTSGRAYEQYF.